What follows are 5 T cell receptor beta chains derived from one specimen sequenced in a study of brain T cells in children with intractable seizures. Sequencing was performed with immunoSEQ multiplex PCR; in TCRdb, only in-frame clones are kept and a portion is missing. The profile shows 75,000 to 80,000 clones, about 92% of them singletons. Sample: peripheral blood, taken at surgery. The receptors derive from a boy younger than two with tuberous sclerosis and intractable seizures.

This rearrangement joins TRBV3-1 (or the pseudogene TRBV3-2) to TRBJ2-7; 16 nucleotides agree with TRBD2. Germline V lookup: CDR1 LGHDT, CDR2 YNNKEL (reference sequence). V lost 0 bases to trimming and J lost 4 bases; unmatched junction nucleotides: 6. The CDR3 sequence is 18 residues long. In DNA, the CDR3 is TGTGCCAGCAGCCAAGAATCGGGACTAGCGGGAGGGCCTTACGAGCAGTACTTC. It specifies CASSQESGLAGGPYEQYF.

The chain has TRBV11-3 and TRBJ1-1, with D maybe TRBD1 (5 bases). The germline gives CDR1 SGHNT, CDR2 YENEEA. There are 16 residues in the CDR3. V was cut by 3 bases and J by 1 base, with 15 bases left in between. CDR3 region: CASSLATRVENTEAFF. The DNA of the CDR3 is TGTGCCAGCAGCTTGGCAACCAGGGTGGAGAACACTGAAGCTTTCTTT.

This chain joins TRBV4-1 and TRBJ1-1, with D unresolved. The CDR3 is 14 amino acids. CDR1 and CDR2 from the germline V gene are MGHRA and YSYEKL. The V end lost 4 bases, the J end lost 0 bases, and 9 bases lay between the germline ends. As DNA, the CDR3 is TGCGCCAGCAGCCCGAACCTCTTGAACACTGAAGCTTTCTTT. Translating gives CASSPNLLNTEAFF.

V is TRBV30 and J is TRBJ1-1; 8 bases align to TRBD1. This CDR3 region has 13 residues. Germline lookup yields CDR1 GTSNPN and CDR2 SVGIG (reference sequence). The ends lost 5 bases at V and 6 bases at J; junction bases unmatched: 8. The CDR3 sequence is CAWRTGWVAEAFF. CDR3 DNA sequence: TGTGCCTGGCGGACAGGGTGGGTCGCTGAAGCTTTCTTT.

This clone was counted a single time. V gene TRBV30 combines with J gene TRBJ2-5; D perhaps matches TRBD1 (5 bases). V lost 2 bases and J 6 bases, leaving 28 bases between the germline ends. Germline V gene data show CDR1 as GTSNPN and CDR2 as SVGIG (reference sequence). CDR3 length: 18 amino acids. CDR3 nucleotide sequence: TGTGCCTGGAGTACTTCTAAGGTGACAAATCGGACAAGGAAGACCCAGTACTTC. This encodes CAWSTSKVTNRTRKTQYF.